This TCR beta chain was found in a study of T cell responses to AZD1222 COVID-19 vaccine. The assay was immunoSEQ multiplex PCR, and TCRdb's table has in-frame clones only and misses some. In the table there are 150,000 to 200,000 clones, around 87% of which are singletons. The CDR3 is made up of 14 amino acids. Germline CDR1 is SGDLS and CDR2 is YYNGEE. V dropped 4 bases and J dropped 6 bases, with 17 bases sitting between them. J is TRBJ2-7 and V is TRBV9; no definite D call. The sequence came from an adult in good health. The sample in question was peripheral blood, obtained on day 0 of MenACWY control vaccination. CDR3 region: CASSSGPRPSEQYF. CDR3 nucleotides: TGTGCCAGCAGCTCTGGCCCCAGGCCATCCGAGCAGTACTTC.